The 17 T cell receptor beta chains below were found in one sample sequenced in a study of blood T cell repertoires in COVID-19. Clones were sequenced by immunoSEQ multiplex PCR, and TCRdb holds only the in-frame ones, with some missing. The sample includes 50,000 to 55,000 clones, 89% seen only once; the top ten take about 5.3%. Material for sequencing was peripheral blood. The receptors originated from a man between 60 and 70 years old with active COVID-19.

The V call is TRBV2, the J call TRBJ2-1; a weak D match, TRBD2 (5 bases). The CDR3 runs to 15 residues. In germline, CDR1 is SNHLY, CDR2 FYNNEI. Trimming removed 7 bases at V and 0 bases at J, with 13 bases between. This CDR3 reads CASKKDSSSYNEQFF. The CDR3 DNA reads as TGTGCCAGCAAAAAGGACTCGAGCTCCTACAATGAGCAGTTCTTC. The full variable domain, in which reference TRBV2 and TRBJ2-1 provide the parts outside the CDR3, is EPEVTQTPSHQVTQMGQEVILRCVPISNHLYFYWYRQILGQKVEFLVSFYNNEISEKSEIFDDQFSVERPDGSNFTLKIRSTKLEDSAMYFCASKKDSSSYNEQFFGPGTRLTVL.

The chain uses TRBV7-2 and TRBJ2-2; 12 positions match TRBD1. Germline V gene lookup returns CDR1 SGHTA and CDR2 FQGNSA. The CDR3 loop spans 18 amino acids. Losses at the gene ends were 5 bases for V and 7 bases for J; bases not matched to a gene: 14. CDR3 coding DNA: TGTGCCAGCAGCCTGGATTCCGGGACAGGGGGCCGAGGCGGGGAGCTGTTTTTT. Translated, it gives CASSLDSGTGGRGGELFF.

The chain carries TRBV28 and TRBJ2-5; 8 positions agree with TRBD2. V lost 6 bases, J lost 5 bases, and 17 bases stayed unmatched. The length of the CDR3 is 17 residues. Germline values: CDR1 MDHEN, CDR2 SYDVKM. CDR3 DNA sequence: TGTGCCAGCAGCAAGGGGGTGGGTAGCGGGACGAAGGAGACCCAGTACTTC. Its protein is CASSKGVGSGTKETQYF.

This clone was recorded a few times. The rearrangement links TRBV20-1 to TRBJ1-3, with D uncertain. This CDR3 is 11 amino acids long. The V end was cut by 7 bases, the J end by 5 bases, with 9 bases between. Germline V gene sequence: CDR1 DFQATT, CDR2 SNEGSKA (reference sequence). The DNA of the CDR3 is TGCAGTGTGTTAGCGAGAAACACCATATATTTT. Its translation is CSVLARNTIYF.

The chain recombines TRBV7-2 with TRBJ1-6, with a weak D call TRBD1 (6 bases). Germline-derived CDR1 and CDR2 are SGHTA and FQGNSA. The CDR3 sequence is 16 residues long. V lost 5 bases and J lost 3, with 14 bases in between. CDR3 in amino acids: CASSADSPLYNSPLHF. As DNA, the CDR3 is TGTGCCAGCAGCGCGGACAGTCCGCTCTATAATTCACCCCTCCACTTT.

The chain uses TRBV11-2 and TRBJ2-1, with 7 bases that match TRBD2. Germline trimming cut 5 bases from V and 8 bases from J; bases unmatched to any gene: 15. The CDR3 consists of 16 residues. Germline loops: CDR1 SGHAT, CDR2 FQNNGV. The DNA for the CDR3 is TGTGCCAGCAGCCAGACGAACCGGGACTATGGGGATGAGCAGTTCTTC. It translates to CASSQTNRDYGDEQFF.

The chain is built from TRBV14 and TRBJ2-1; 9 nucleotides agree with TRBD2. V shed 4 bases, J shed 9 bases, and the junction held 7 bases outside the gene matches. The CDR3 is made up of 14 amino acids. Germline assignment: CDR1 SGHDN and CDR2 FVKESK. The CDR3 reads CASSRLAGNTEQFF. The CDR3 DNA is TGTGCCAGCAGCCGCCTAGCGGGAAACACTGAGCAGTTCTTC.

The chain joins TRBV16 to TRBJ1-1; TRBD1 is a possible D gene (6 bases). The ends were cut back, 0 bases at V and 5 bases at J, with 13 bases in the middle. CDR1 and CDR2 from the germline V gene are KGHSY and FQNENV. The CDR3 spans 15 residues. The CDR3 region is CASSQSFSGVTEAFF. The DNA for the CDR3 is TGTGCCAGCAGCCAATCCTTTTCAGGGGTGACTGAAGCTTTCTTT. Combining the CDR3 with reference TRBV16 and TRBJ1-1 gives the whole variable domain GEEVAQTPKHLVRGEGQKAKLYCAPIKGHSYVFWYQQVLKNEFKFLISFQNENVFDETGMPKERFSAKCLPNSPCSLEIQATKLEDSAVYFCASSQSFSGVTEAFFGQGTRLTVV.

V gene TRBV11-3 combines with J gene TRBJ2-1, with TRBD2 matching over 9 bases. CDR3 length: 16 residues. Germline V gene lookup returns CDR1 SGHNT and CDR2 YENEEA. The V segment lost 2 bases and the J segment 4 bases; nucleotides outside the gene matches: 6. The CDR3 is CASSLSGLAGYNEQFF. CDR3 bases: TGTGCCAGCAGCTTAAGTGGCCTAGCGGGGTACAATGAGCAGTTCTTC.

This sequence joins TRBV6-2 or TRBV6-3 and TRBJ1-5; D is uncertain. V shed 4 bases and J shed 1 base, with 5 bases lying between them. This CDR3 is built from 13 residues. Germline CDR1 reads MNHEY; CDR2 reads SVGEGT. The CDR3 nucleotides are TGTGCCAGCAGTTCCAGGAGCAATCAGCCCCAGCATTTT. As protein: CASSSRSNQPQHF.

This chain uses TRBV19 with TRBJ2-5; 11 nucleotides align to TRBD1. With V trimmed by 5 bases and J by 7 bases, 12 bases remained unmatched. Germline lookup yields CDR1 LNHDA and CDR2 SQIVND (reference sequence). The CDR3 runs 16 residues. For the CDR3, the DNA is TGTGCCAGTAGTTTAGGACAGGGGGCACCTTTAGGGACCCAGTACTTC. Its translation: CASSLGQGAPLGTQYF.

CDR3 nucleotide sequence: TGTGCCAGCAGCTCCGGGACTAGCCGCACAGATACGCAGTATTTT. Translating it yields CASSSGTSRTDTQYF. The chain recombines TRBV7-2 with TRBJ2-3; 9 positions agree with TRBD2. V was pared by 4 bases and J by 1 base, with 3 bases of the junction left unmatched. The length of the CDR3 is 15 residues. The germline V gene encodes CDR1 SGHTA and CDR2 FQGNSA.

Concerning this clone: A junction boundary mismatches the germline segment, possibly from a read error. The CDR3 DNA reads TGTACCATCCTCACCGGACTAGCGGGAGGGTTAACCGGGGAGCTGTTTTTT. Its protein is CTILTGLAGGLTGELFF. V and J are TRBV10-3 and TRBJ2-2, with 15 nucleotides matching TRBD2. The CDR3 spans 17 residues. The germline CDR1 and CDR2 sequences are ENHRY and SYGVKD.

The chain combines TRBV14 with TRBJ2-7, with D maybe TRBD1 (6 bases). V lost 8 bases, J lost 0 bases, and 14 bases lay in between. Germline V gives CDR1 SGHDN, CDR2 FVKESK. This CDR3 spans 14 amino acids. DNA for the CDR3: TGTGCCAGCTCCGCCGACAGGTTCTCCTACGAGCAGTACTTC. Protein product: CASSADRFSYEQYF. The entire variable domain, with the rest obtained from reference TRBV14 and TRBJ2-7, is as follows: EAGVTQFPSHSVIEKGQTVTLRCDPISGHDNLYWYRRVMGKEIKFLLHFVKESKQDESGMPNNRFLAERTGGTYSTLKVQPAELEDSGVYFCASSADRFSYEQYFGPGTRLTVT.

CDR3 nucleotide sequence: TGTGCCAGCAGTTCGCTCCAGGACAGGGAGCGGTACGAGCAGTACTTC. It yields the protein CASSSLQDRERYEQYF. This chain uses TRBV27 with TRBJ2-7; 8 nucleotides align to TRBD1. Trimming at V came to 4 bases and at J to 4 bases, leaving 12 bases not matched to a gene. CDR1 MNHEY and CDR2 SMNVEV come from the germline V gene (reference sequence). This CDR3 is 16 amino acids long.

The V and J genes are TRBV2 and TRBJ2-2, with 9 positions matching TRBD2. The CDR3 loop spans 13 amino acids. V lost 7 bases, J lost 6 bases, and 3 bases stayed unmatched. Germline V gene data show CDR1 as SNHLY and CDR2 as FYNNEI. The CDR3 DNA reads as TGTGCCAGCATGGTAGCGGGAGCCGGGGAGCTGTTTTTT. Translating gives CASMVAGAGELFF.

The chain combines TRBV28 with TRBJ1-5, with TRBD1 identical over 10 bases. V was pared by 5 bases and J by 6 bases, with 13 bases of the junction left unmatched. This CDR3 spans 17 amino acids. Germline V lookup: CDR1 MDHEN, CDR2 SYDVKM. The CDR3 protein is CASSPRQMGQGSQPQHF. The DNA for the CDR3 is TGTGCCAGCAGTCCCAGGCAAATGGGACAGGGGAGTCAGCCCCAGCATTTT.